This TCR beta chain was recorded in a study of cytomegalovirus exposure and HLA in healthy donors. 13 Jbeta primers and 60 Vbeta primers were used for the PCR. Profiling relied on immunoSEQ multiplex PCR, and the TCRdb table lists in-frame clones only, not all of them. This sample has 160,000 or so clones, with over 75% found just once. Though nominally healthy at sampling, donors likely had unrecorded immune exposures. The V gene's germline CDR1 is SNHLY and CDR2 FYNNEI. The CDR3 covers 13 residues. With 7 bases removed from V and 10 bases from J, the gap between germline ends came to 19 bases. Study observations and caveats: In a later analysis, DRB1 alleles had the most associated TCRs; HLA-C alleles the fewest.

Comment on this clone: Its matching antigen is unknown.

Input material: PBMCs. This TCR derives from a woman in her 30s in good health and CMV-seronegative. The chain combines TRBV2 with TRBJ1-1, with D uncertain. The DNA for the CDR3 is TGTGCCAGCAACCGGGAAGTGGGAAAATCAGCTTTCTTT. Encoded protein: CASNREVGKSAFF.